This passage covers 21 T cell receptor beta chains from one sample sequenced in a study of CD8 T cells in Susac syndrome. RNA totalling roughly 0.45 to 1 ug underwent reverse transcription with random hexamers. TCRdb processed the immunoSEQ multiplex PCR reads anew with MiXCR; each CDR3 protein has one entry. The sample includes some 150,000 distinct CDR3 sequences, 85% to 95% of them seen just once. Sequenced sample: CD4+ T cells from PBMCs. The receptor set was obtained from a human donor with Susac syndrome.

The gene calls are TRBV29-1 and TRBJ1-2; 9 positions agree with TRBD1. The junction had 3 bases not matched to a gene; V was cut back by 6 bases and J by 7 bases. This CDR3 region has 11 residues. Per the germline V gene, CDR1 is SQVTM and CDR2 is ANQGSEA. CDR3 nucleotides: TGCAGCGTGGACAGGGGAGGTGGCTACACCTTC. Translation: CSVDRGGGYTF.

The CDR3 reads CASSLRSLNTEAFF. DNA of the CDR3: TGCGCCAGCAGCTTGAGGTCATTGAACACTGAAGCTTTCTTT. The chain carries TRBV5-1 and TRBJ1-1, with unresolved D. CDR1 and CDR2 (germline): SGHRS, YFSETQ. The CDR3 length is 14 residues. Trimming removed 1 base from V and 0 bases from J, with 7 bases in between.

The chain couples TRBV5-1 to TRBJ2-3; D is undetermined. Deletions cut 0 bases from V and 2 bases from J, with 7 bases between. This CDR3 is 14 amino acids long. CDR1 and CDR2 from the germline V gene are SGHRS and YFSETQ. Here the CDR3 DNA reads TGCGCCAGCAGCTTGGCATACCCCACAGATACGCAGTATTTT. This codes for CASSLAYPTDTQYF.

DNA for the CDR3: TGTGCCAGCAGCAAACAGGGGCTGGAAAACATTCAGTACTTC. It encodes CASSKQGLENIQYF. The chain recombines TRBV9 with TRBJ2-4; 7 bases align to TRBD1. CDR1 is SGDLS and CDR2 is YYNGEE in the germline V gene. V was pared by 4 bases and J by 5 bases, with 6 bases of the junction left unmatched. The CDR3 contains 14 residues.

The chain joins TRBV29-1 to TRBJ1-2; D unclear. Germline loops: CDR1 SQVTM, CDR2 ANQGSEA. This CDR3 comprises 15 residues. V was clipped by 4 bases and J by 6 bases, with 21 bases between them. CDR3 sequence (DNA): TGCAGCGTTGGTGATGTGGACCTATTTCATCATGGCTACACCTTC. Encoded protein: CSVGDVDLFHHGYTF.

The chain employs TRBV29-1 and TRBJ2-4; possibly TRBD1 or TRBD2 for D (5 bases each). The CDR3 is 14 amino acids. Looked up from germline, CDR1 is SQVTM and CDR2 is ANQGSEA. The V gene lost 1 base and the J gene lost 5 bases, with 12 bases spanning the gap. CDR3 loop: CSVEVARDQNIQYF. Here the CDR3 DNA reads TGCAGCGTTGAAGTAGCCCGGGACCAAAACATTCAGTACTTC.

The V gene is TRBV18, the J gene TRBJ1-2; 7 bases align to TRBD1. The CDR3 is 13 amino acids. Losses at the gene ends were 2 bases for V and 7 bases for J; bases not matched to a gene: 4. Germline CDR1 is KGHSH and CDR2 is LQKENI. The CDR3 is CASSPETGSGYTF. The DNA for the CDR3 is TGTGCCAGCTCACCAGAGACAGGGAGTGGCTACACCTTC.

V and J are TRBV18 and TRBJ1-2, with D unresolved. Germline lookup yields CDR1 KGHSH and CDR2 LQKENI. The CDR3 consists of 12 residues. V was trimmed by 2 bases and J by 7 bases, leaving 8 bases between them. CDR3 sequence reads: CASSPERSGYTF. The CDR3 region has the DNA TGTGCCAGCTCACCAGAGCGGAGTGGCTACACCTTC.

V usage is TRBV9 and J usage is TRBJ2-3, with 9 bases lining up with TRBD1. CDR1 is SGDLS and CDR2 is YYNGEE in the germline V gene. Trimming took 3 bases from V and 6 from J; bases not matched to a gene: 8. The length of the CDR3 is 15 residues. DNA for the CDR3: TGTGCCAGCAGCGGGCCCGGGACAGGGACTGATACGCAGTATTTT. The encoded protein is CASSGPGTGTDTQYF.

V and J are TRBV9 and TRBJ1-5, with 9 bases matching TRBD1. The CDR3 is 15 residues long. Germline V lookup: CDR1 SGDLS, CDR2 YYNGEE. V lost 0 bases to trimming and J lost 3 bases; unmatched junction nucleotides: 1. In DNA, the CDR3 is TGTGCCAGCAGCGTAGGACAGGGGGACAATCAGCCCCAGCATTTT. Translation: CASSVGQGDNQPQHF.

V gene TRBV5-1 combines with J gene TRBJ2-7; either TRBD1 or TRBD2 may fit D (5 bases each). The V and J ends lost 4 bases and 3 bases respectively, with 20 bases between them. The germline V gene has CDR1 SGHRS and CDR2 YFSETQ. CDR3 length: 16 residues. CDR3 in DNA: TGCGCCAGCAGCACCGGGGCGCAAGGGGCCCTCTACGAGCAGTACTTC. The encoded protein is CASSTGAQGALYEQYF.

The chain combines TRBV18 with TRBJ1-3; 7 nucleotides align to TRBD1. Germline CDR1 is KGHSH and CDR2 is LQKENI. CDR3 length: 16 amino acids. V lost 4 bases, J lost 0 bases, and 6 bases stayed unmatched. The CDR3 region has the DNA TGTGCCAGCTCACTCCGGGACAGCATCTCTGGAAACACCATATATTTT. It codes for CASSLRDSISGNTIYF.

V is TRBV3-1 and J is TRBJ2-3; a weak D match, TRBD2 (6 bases). Germline assignment: CDR1 LGHDT and CDR2 YNNKEL (reference sequence). The CDR3 loop spans 17 amino acids. V was shortened by 1 base and J by 0 bases, with 14 bases between the two germline ends. CDR3 bases: TGTGCCAGCAGCCAAGGGTCGGGCGGGGCTAGCACAGATACGCAGTATTTT. It yields the protein CASSQGSGGASTDTQYF.

The V call is TRBV7-9, the J call TRBJ2-7; a possible D gene is TRBD1 (5 bases). CDR1 and CDR2 (germline): SEHNR, FQNEAQ (reference sequence). V lost 5 bases, J lost 4 bases, and 12 bases lay in between. This CDR3 has 13 residues. CDR3 in DNA: TGTGCCAGCAGCCCACAGGTTGGGTACGAGCAGTACTTC. Protein: CASSPQVGYEQYF. Full variable domain (remainder filled in from reference TRBV7-9 and TRBJ2-7): DTGVSQNPRHKITKRGQNVTFRCDPISEHNRLYWYRQTLGQGPEFLTYFQNEAQLEKSRLLSDRFSAERPKGSFSTLEIQRTEQGDSAMYLCASSPQVGYEQYFGPGTRLTVT.

V usage is TRBV6-5 and J usage is TRBJ2-3; no reliable D call. Germline CDR1 reads MNHEY; CDR2 reads SVGAGI. V lost 6 bases, J lost 6 bases, and 10 bases lay in between. This CDR3 has 12 amino acids. The CDR3 bases are TGTGCCAGCAGAAGCACGGCCGATACGCAGTATTTT. The encoded protein is CASRSTADTQYF.

This chain uses TRBV19 with TRBJ2-4, with D possibly being TRBD1 (7 bases). Trimming shortened V by 7 bases and J by 5 bases, and 15 bases separated the two germline ends. Per the germline V gene, CDR1 is LNHDA and CDR2 is SQIVND (reference sequence). The CDR3 is made up of 14 amino acids. In nucleotides, the CDR3 is TGTGCCAGTACTCTTCGGGGGACAGAAAACATTCAGTACTTC. Residues: CASTLRGTENIQYF.

This rearrangement joins TRBV6-5 to TRBJ1-2, with a tentative D call TRBD1 (6 bases). This CDR3 has 15 residues. Trimming stripped 6 bases from V and 5 bases from J, with 19 bases between. The germline V gene encodes CDR1 MNHEY and CDR2 SVGAGI. The chain's CDR3 is CASSKSRDTYYGYTF. The DNA for the CDR3 is TGTGCCAGCAGCAAATCCCGGGACACTTATTATGGCTACACCTTC.

This clonotype was detected once. V is TRBV5-1 and J is TRBJ1-6, with a tentative D call TRBD1 (5 bases). Trimming left V 3 bases short and J 0 bases short, with 7 bases between. The CDR3 spans 15 residues. Germline V gene lookup returns CDR1 SGHRS and CDR2 YFSETQ. CDR3 amino acids: CASSSDSSYNSPLHF. Written as DNA, the CDR3 is TGCGCCAGCAGCTCAGACAGCTCCTATAATTCACCCCTCCACTTT.

This chain connects TRBV4-2 to TRBJ2-6; D possibly corresponds to TRBD2 (6 bases). V lost 0 bases to trimming and J lost 0 bases, with 12 bases between them. This CDR3 is built from 18 residues. Germline-derived CDR1 and CDR2 are LGHNA and YNFKEQ. The CDR3 coding sequence is TGTGCCAGCAGCCAAGACCCGATCGGGAGCTCTGGGGCCAACGTCCTGACTTTC. Residues: CASSQDPIGSSGANVLTF.

The rearrangement links TRBV12-3 or TRBV12-4 to TRBJ1-2; D gene uncertain. This CDR3 region has 12 residues. V was trimmed by 3 bases and J by 6 bases, leaving 8 bases between them. The CDR3 region has the DNA TGTGCCAGCAGTTTTGCACGGAATGGCTACACCTTC. As protein: CASSFARNGYTF.

The rearrangement joins TRBV20-1 to TRBJ2-7; 10 bases match TRBD1. Losses at the gene ends were 2 bases for V and 5 bases for J; bases not matched to a gene: 6. The V gene's germline CDR1 is DFQATT and CDR2 SNEGSKA (reference sequence). This CDR3 has 14 residues. The CDR3 reads CSARRDRGSNEQYF. In DNA, the CDR3 is TGCAGTGCTAGAAGGGACAGGGGAAGCAACGAGCAGTACTTC.